This is a list of T cell receptor beta chains from one sample in a study of T cells in Graves' hyperthyroidism and ophthalmopathy. TCRdb re-derived calls from the multiplex PCR reads in MiXCR, one entry per CDR3 protein. The sample has 500,000 to 650,000 distinct CDR3 sequences; about 14% are singletons. The sequenced sample was blood. Receptors originate from a woman in her forties or fifties with Graves' ophthalmopathy. The CDR3 runs from the conserved cysteine through the conserved F or W. A D gene is named only where the DNA matches it firmly. Clone size, where shown, is once, few, many, or a class for clones that have expanded.

>TRBD2|TRBV12-5|TRBJ2-1|.
CASGSRTSGRPNEQFF
TGTGCTAGTGGTTCGAGGACTAGCGGGCGTCCCAATGAGCAGTTCTTC
>.|TRBV19|TRBJ1-1|many
CASSMRDRSEIF
TGTGCCAGTAGTATGAGGGATCGAAGCGAGATCTTT
>.|TRBV7-2|TRBJ1-5|many
CASSSMLGQPQHF
TGTGCCAGCAGCTCAATGCTAGGTCAGCCCCAGCATTTT
>.|TRBV29-1|TRBJ1-2|many
CSGRWPDYGYTF
TGCAGCGGCAGGTGGCCGGACTATGGCTACACCTTC
>.|TRBV28|TRBJ2-4|many
CASSLLPPFFGRDGGATKNIQYF
TGTGCCAGCAGTTTACTACCCCCCTTCTTCGGGAGAGATGGAGGCGCGACCAAAAACATTCAGTACTTC
>.|TRBV24-1|TRBJ2-6|few
CATSGGHLSGANVLTF
TGTGCCACCAGTGGGGGACACCTCTCTGGGGCCAACGTCCTGACTTTC
>.|TRBV25-1|TRBJ2-1|.
CASREGRFAHLPNEQFF
TGTGCCAGCAGGGAGGGCAGGTTCGCCCATCTACCCAATGAGCAGTTCTTC
>TRBD2|TRBV20-1|TRBJ2-1|many
CSARGGGAGGRYNEQFF
TGCAGTGCTAGGGGGGGAGGGGCGGGAGGACGCTACAATGAGCAGTTCTTC
>.|TRBV29-1|TRBJ2-2|.
CSVDTSNTGELFF
TGCAGCGTTGATACATCGAACACCGGGGAGCTGTTTTTT
>.|TRBV6-6|TRBJ1-6|few
CASSYDNWNSPLHF
TGTGCCAGCAGTTACGACAATTGGAATTCACCCCTCCACTTT
>TRBD1|TRBV9|TRBJ1-1|few
CASSNRGQAGTEAFF
TGTGCCAGCAGCAACAGGGGGCAAGCGGGGACTGAAGCTTTCTTT